What follows is one T cell receptor beta chain and its context. Participant age was roughly 18 to 89 years, and participants resided in 25 or so US areas. Clinical history reported by participants formed the basis on which cohorts were assigned. Original processing methods: Amplification of reference gene primers was used by the study to estimate nucleated cell counts. The method was immunoSEQ multiplex PCR; TCRdb's version includes in-frame clones alone and lacks a portion of them. The DNA gave D and trimming, while V, J and clone size come from that table. The sample includes more than 200,000 clones, roughly 86% of them seen just once. The data are from a study of blood T cell repertoires in COVID-19. Study-level background: PBMCs, B-cell-depleted T cells, or T cells provided the cDNA or gDNA that made up the material.

Germline V gene lookup returns CDR1 MNHEY and CDR2 SVGAGI. There are 15 residues in the CDR3. V shed 5 bases, J shed 5 bases, and the junction held 6 bases outside the gene matches. V and J are TRBV6-5 and TRBJ2-3, with 11 bases identical to TRBD2. Sequences were obtained from PBMCs or T cells enriched from blood (not recorded which). The source is a woman in her forties or fifties who had recovered from COVID-19. CDR3 DNA sequence: TGTGCCAGCAGTACCGGACTAGCGGGCCGAGATACGCAGTATTTT. Translating it yields CASSTGLAGRDTQYF.